This record covers a single T cell receptor (beta chain). Its antigen is unknown. V trimming: 5 bases; J trimming: 1 base; junction bases outside the gene matches: 5. Germline V gene data show CDR1 as SGHTA and CDR2 as FQGNSA. The length of the CDR3 is 15 residues. TCRdb reprocessed the 5' RACE reads via MiXCR and lists one record per CDR3 protein. The data show approximately 500,000 distinct CDR3 sequences, with approximately 25% seen just once and about 2.7% held by the top ten. This record comes from a study of identical twins. Regarding the study as a whole: Potential partial confounding of zero-insertion analyses by invariant MAIT and iNKT cells was noted.

A further study also used this sample, focusing on T cells expressing NK-cell markers.

The V and J genes are TRBV7-2 and TRBJ2-7, with 10 bases fitting TRBD2. This receptor was taken from a young woman in good health. Sequenced: CD4+ T cells sorted from blood. CDR3 DNA sequence: TGTGCCAGCAGCGTCCTAGCGGGAGAGTCCTACGAGCAGTACTTC. Its protein product is CASSVLAGESYEQYF.